The rows below give T cell receptor beta chains drawn from one sample of a study of T cell responses to AZD1222 COVID-19 vaccine. Libraries were prepared by immunoSEQ multiplex PCR; TCRdb keeps only in-frame clonotypes and omits some of them. The sample includes tens of thousands of clones, roughly 84% of them seen just once. Sequences were derived from peripheral blood, sampled on day 0 of AZD1222 vaccination. These receptors all stem from an adult in good health. Both conserved end residues are part of each CDR3. A D gene is named only where the DNA matches it firmly. Size is omitted from some rows. Given values are once, few, many or a class for expanded clones.

j_call: TRBJ2-7
d_call: NA
clone_size: NA
v_call: TRBV28
cdr3_nt: TGTGCCAGCAGTTTCACCGGGGCCTACGAGCAGTACTTC
cdr3_aa: CASSFTGAYEQYF

j_call: TRBJ1-1
d_call: TRBD1
clone_size: NA
v_call: TRBV6-5
cdr3_nt: TGTGCCAGCAGTTACTACCCGACAGGGTTGGGCACTGAAGCTTTCTTT
cdr3_aa: CASSYYPTGLGTEAFF

j_call: TRBJ1-5
d_call: TRBD1
clone_size: NA
v_call: TRBV5-8
cdr3_nt: TGTGCCAGCAGCTTGCGGCAGGGGGTAAATCAGCCCCAGCATTTT
cdr3_aa: CASSLRQGVNQPQHF

j_call: TRBJ1-2
d_call: TRBD1
clone_size: NA
v_call: TRBV28
cdr3_nt: TGTGCCAGCACTGTTACAGGGGGCGCCAACTATGGCTACACCTTC
cdr3_aa: CASTVTGGANYGYTF

j_call: TRBJ2-7
d_call: NA
clone_size: NA
v_call: TRBV4-1
cdr3_nt: TGCGCCAGCAGCCAAGTAGCCGACTACGAGCAGTACTTC
cdr3_aa: CASSQVADYEQYF

j_call: TRBJ1-2
d_call: NA
clone_size: NA
v_call: TRBV28
cdr3_nt: TGTGCCAGCAGCACAGGTTTACGAGGCTACACCTTC
cdr3_aa: CASSTGLRGYTF

j_call: TRBJ1-1
d_call: TRBD1
clone_size: NA
v_call: TRBV18
cdr3_nt: TGTGCCAGCTCACCCCTCCTGGGGACAGCGATGATGAACACTGAAGCTTTCTTT
cdr3_aa: CASSPLLGTAMMNTEAFF

j_call: TRBJ1-2
d_call: NA
clone_size: NA
v_call: TRBV7-2
cdr3_nt: TGTGCCAGCAGCTTTCCAGGTGTGAACTATGGCTACACCTTC
cdr3_aa: CASSFPGVNYGYTF

j_call: TRBJ2-6
d_call: NA
clone_size: NA
v_call: TRBV6-1
cdr3_nt: TGTGCCAGCAGTGAGGGCAGGCCTGGGGCCAACGTCCTGACTTTC
cdr3_aa: CASSEGRPGANVLTF

j_call: TRBJ1-4
d_call: TRBD1
clone_size: few
v_call: TRBV28
cdr3_nt: TGTGCCAGCAGTCCGCCTCAAGGGGGCAGTGAAAAACTGTTTTTT
cdr3_aa: CASSPPQGGSEKLFF

j_call: TRBJ1-2
d_call: NA
clone_size: NA
v_call: TRBV27
cdr3_nt: TGTGCCAGCAGTCCCAGGGGCGCCGGGAACTATGGCTACACCTTC
cdr3_aa: CASSPRGAGNYGYTF

j_call: TRBJ2-1
d_call: TRBD1
clone_size: NA
v_call: TRBV7-9
cdr3_nt: TGTGCCAGCAGCTTAGCGATTCCGGGACAGGGCCTCAATGAGCAGTTCTTC
cdr3_aa: CASSLAIPGQGLNEQFF

j_call: TRBJ1-2
d_call: NA
clone_size: NA
v_call: TRBV6-5
cdr3_nt: TGTGCCAGCAGTTACTCACAGACTAACTATGGCTACACCTTC
cdr3_aa: CASSYSQTNYGYTF

j_call: TRBJ2-7
d_call: NA
clone_size: NA
v_call: TRBV4-2
cdr3_nt: TGTGCCAGCAGCCAAGACGGAGGGCGTTCGTACTTC
cdr3_aa: CASSQDGGRSYF

j_call: TRBJ2-3
d_call: NA
clone_size: NA
v_call: TRBV18
cdr3_nt: TGTGCCAGCTCACCAGATGTCGGAACCTTGCCGTATTTT
cdr3_aa: CASSPDVGTLPYF

j_call: TRBJ1-1
d_call: NA
clone_size: NA
v_call: TRBV7-2
cdr3_nt: TGTGCCAGCAGCCAAGGCGGGACGGGGAACACTGAAGCTTTCTTT
cdr3_aa: CASSQGGTGNTEAFF

j_call: TRBJ2-1
d_call: TRBD2
clone_size: NA
v_call: TRBV28
cdr3_nt: TGTGCCAGCAGCCCGGGGGGCTACAATGAGCAGTTCTTC
cdr3_aa: CASSPGGYNEQFF

j_call: TRBJ1-3
d_call: TRBD1
clone_size: NA
v_call: TRBV28
cdr3_nt: TGTGCCAGCATCCCCCCGGGGACAGGGGGGAACACCATATATTTT
cdr3_aa: CASIPPGTGGNTIYF

j_call: TRBJ2-5
d_call: NA
clone_size: NA
v_call: TRBV6-5
cdr3_nt: TGTGCCAGCAGACGGACGGAGATAGAGACCCAGTACTTC
cdr3_aa: CASRRTEIETQYF

j_call: TRBJ2-3
d_call: TRBD2
clone_size: NA
v_call: TRBV25-1
cdr3_nt: TGTGCCAGCTCCTCTAGCGGGGGCACAGATACGCAGTATTTT
cdr3_aa: CASSSSGGTDTQYF

j_call: TRBJ2-3
d_call: TRBD2
clone_size: NA
v_call: TRBV6-4
cdr3_nt: TGTGCCAGCAGTCTATCTAGCGGGGCAGCAGATACGCAGTATTTT
cdr3_aa: CASSLSSGAADTQYF

j_call: TRBJ2-3
d_call: TRBD2
clone_size: NA
v_call: TRBV6-6
cdr3_nt: TGTGCCAGCAAGGCTAGCGGGAGCACAGATACGCAGTATTTT
cdr3_aa: CASKASGSTDTQYF

j_call: TRBJ1-2
d_call: NA
clone_size: NA
v_call: TRBV11-2
cdr3_nt: TGTGCCAGCAGCTCCGATTTGAACTATGGCTACACCTTC
cdr3_aa: CASSSDLNYGYTF

j_call: TRBJ1-1
d_call: TRBD1
clone_size: NA
v_call: TRBV7-2
cdr3_nt: TGTGCCAGCAGCATAAACAGGGGGGTAGCTTTCTTT
cdr3_aa: CASSINRGVAFF

j_call: TRBJ2-3
d_call: NA
clone_size: few
v_call: TRBV18
cdr3_nt: TGTGCCAGCTCATCAACACCACAGAGTACGCAGTATTTT
cdr3_aa: CASSSTPQSTQYF

j_call: TRBJ1-1
d_call: NA
clone_size: few
v_call: TRBV28
cdr3_nt: TGTGCCAGCTCCAAGGTGGCGAACACTGAAGCTTTCTTT
cdr3_aa: CASSKVANTEAFF

j_call: TRBJ1-1
d_call: TRBD1
clone_size: NA
v_call: TRBV19
cdr3_nt: TGTGCCAGTACAAAAACTCCCACAGGGGGCACTGAAGCTTTCTTT
cdr3_aa: CASTKTPTGGTEAFF

j_call: TRBJ2-5
d_call: NA
clone_size: few
v_call: TRBV5-1
cdr3_nt: TGCGCCAGCAGCTTGGGGTCGGCACAAGAGACCCAGTACTTC
cdr3_aa: CASSLGSAQETQYF

j_call: TRBJ1-4
d_call: TRBD1
clone_size: NA
v_call: TRBV4-3
cdr3_nt: TGCGCCAGCAGCCGAGGGACAGGGACTAATGAAAAACTGTTTTTT
cdr3_aa: CASSRGTGTNEKLFF

j_call: TRBJ1-2
d_call: NA
clone_size: NA
v_call: TRBV2
cdr3_nt: TGTGCCCACTCCCCATTTGGGGATGGCTACACCTTC
cdr3_aa: CAHSPFGDGYTF

j_call: TRBJ1-2
d_call: NA
clone_size: NA
v_call: TRBV6-6
cdr3_nt: TGTGCCAGCAGCCCCCCGGGCACGACCGTCTATGGCTACACCTTC
cdr3_aa: CASSPPGTTVYGYTF

j_call: TRBJ2-1
d_call: NA
clone_size: few
v_call: TRBV15
cdr3_nt: TGTGCCACCAGCAAAGTTTACCCGGAACCCCAGAGCGATGAGCAGTTCTTC
cdr3_aa: CATSKVYPEPQSDEQFF

j_call: TRBJ1-6
d_call: TRBD1
clone_size: once
v_call: TRBV5-6
cdr3_nt: TGTGCCAGCAGCCTACAGGGGGCTTATTCACCCCTCCACTTT
cdr3_aa: CASSLQGAYSPLHF

j_call: TRBJ2-3
d_call: TRBD2
clone_size: NA
v_call: TRBV7-3
cdr3_nt: TGTGCCAGCAGCTTAATGGCTAGCGGGGGAGATACGCAGTATTTT
cdr3_aa: CASSLMASGGDTQYF

j_call: TRBJ1-4
d_call: TRBD1
clone_size: NA
v_call: TRBV9
cdr3_nt: TGTGCCAGCAGCGTAGTACAGGGGGCAAGTGAAAAACTGTTTTTT
cdr3_aa: CASSVVQGASEKLFF

j_call: TRBJ1-4
d_call: TRBD1
clone_size: NA
v_call: TRBV6-6
cdr3_nt: TGTGCCAGCAGCTTAACGGACAGGGGGTACGAAAAACTGTTTTTT
cdr3_aa: CASSLTDRGYEKLFF

j_call: TRBJ2-4
d_call: NA
clone_size: NA
v_call: TRBV30
cdr3_nt: TGTGCCTGGAGCTTCCCTGGAGGAAACATTCAGTACTTC
cdr3_aa: CAWSFPGGNIQYF

j_call: TRBJ2-5
d_call: NA
clone_size: NA
v_call: TRBV25-1
cdr3_nt: TGTGCCAGCAGTGAATCCCAAGAGACCCAGTACTTC
cdr3_aa: CASSESQETQYF

j_call: TRBJ2-6
d_call: TRBD2
clone_size: NA
v_call: TRBV30
cdr3_nt: TGTGCCTCACTCGGGGGGGCTGGGGCTGGGGCCAACGTCCTGACTTTC
cdr3_aa: CASLGGAGAGANVLTF

j_call: TRBJ2-7
d_call: NA
clone_size: NA
v_call: TRBV21-1
cdr3_nt: TGTGCCAGCAGCTCTCGTTGGGGCAGGTCCTACGAGCAGTACTTC
cdr3_aa: CASSSRWGRSYEQYF

j_call: TRBJ2-1
d_call: TRBD2
clone_size: NA
v_call: TRBV15
cdr3_nt: TGTGCCACCAGCAGGGGGACTAGAAGGAATGAGCAGTTCTTC
cdr3_aa: CATSRGTRRNEQFF

j_call: TRBJ2-1
d_call: NA
clone_size: NA
v_call: TRBV5-1
cdr3_nt: TGCGCCAGCAGCTCCGGGACCCCCGACGGGGAGCAGTTCTTC
cdr3_aa: CASSSGTPDGEQFF

j_call: TRBJ1-3
d_call: TRBD1
clone_size: NA
v_call: TRBV29-1
cdr3_nt: TGCAGCGCCAAACAGGGGGACGGAAACACCATATATTTT
cdr3_aa: CSAKQGDGNTIYF

j_call: TRBJ2-1
d_call: NA
clone_size: few
v_call: TRBV6-5
cdr3_nt: TGTGCCAGCAGTCCTAGGGGGGGAGAAGCCGAGCAGTTCTTC
cdr3_aa: CASSPRGGEAEQFF

j_call: TRBJ1-2
d_call: NA
clone_size: NA
v_call: TRBV6-5
cdr3_nt: TGTGCCAGCAGTTACTCGTACGGATATGGCTACACCTTC
cdr3_aa: CASSYSYGYGYTF

j_call: TRBJ2-3
d_call: NA
clone_size: once
v_call: TRBV9
cdr3_nt: TGTGCCAGCACCCCAAACCTGGCAGATACGCAGTATTTT
cdr3_aa: CASTPNLADTQYF

j_call: TRBJ2-6
d_call: NA
clone_size: NA
v_call: TRBV11-2
cdr3_nt: TGTGCCAGCAGCTTAGTGCGTGGGGCCAACGTCCTGACTTTC
cdr3_aa: CASSLVRGANVLTF

j_call: TRBJ2-7
d_call: NA
clone_size: NA
v_call: TRBV5-4
cdr3_nt: TGTGCCAGCAGCTTGGATTCGGGGCTTGGGGACGAGCAGTACTTC
cdr3_aa: CASSLDSGLGDEQYF

j_call: TRBJ2-1
d_call: NA
clone_size: NA
v_call: TRBV7-6
cdr3_nt: TGTGCCAGCAGCCTCGGGGAGCATCCCTACAATGAGCAGTTCTTC
cdr3_aa: CASSLGEHPYNEQFF

j_call: TRBJ1-5
d_call: TRBD1
clone_size: NA
v_call: TRBV19
cdr3_nt: TGTGCCAGTAGCGGACAGGGGGCTCAGCCCCAGCATTTT
cdr3_aa: CASSGQGAQPQHF

j_call: TRBJ1-3
d_call: NA
clone_size: once
v_call: TRBV5-1
cdr3_nt: TGCGCCAGCAGCTTGGACAGCTCTGGAAACACCATATATTTT
cdr3_aa: CASSLDSSGNTIYF